The present T cell receptor beta chain was sequenced within a study of OX40 agonist ivuxolimab in advanced cancers. On the study more broadly: Ivuxolimab, an antibody that agonizes OX40 (CD134), was administered to the patients. While on treatment, patients had intravenous ivuxolimab at 0.01 to 10 mg/kg every 2 weeks.

Libraries were prepared by immunoSEQ multiplex PCR; TCRdb keeps only in-frame clonotypes and omits some of them. This sample has approximately 94,000 clones, with less than 95% found just once. CDR3 size: 16 residues. Trimming removed 0 bases from V and 3 bases from J; junction bases left unmatched: 6. In germline, CDR1 is ENHRY, CDR2 SYGVKD. Autoimmune disease history or systemic immunosuppression led to patient exclusion. The sequence came from an adult with an advanced solid tumor such as melanoma, head and neck, liver or kidney cancer. The chain couples TRBV10-3 to TRBJ2-3, with 7 bases fitting TRBD2. This specimen consisted of CD4+ or CD8+ T cells sorted from blood, obtained in a trial of the OX40 agonist ivuxolimab. As DNA, the CDR3 is TGTGCCATCAGTGAGTCAGGCGGGAGTACGACAGATACGCAGTATTTT. Its protein product is CAISESGGSTTDTQYF.